These T cell receptor beta chains were read from a single sample in a study of blood T cell repertoires in COVID-19. TCRdb's table, derived via immunoSEQ multiplex PCR, lists solely in-frame clones and lacks some. This table holds 450,000 or so clones, 75% to 90% found once. Sequenced input: peripheral blood. The receptors stem from a woman aged 40 to 50 with COVID-19, enrolled during active disease. Both conserved end residues are part of each CDR3. D genes are given only for firm matches. Size values are once, few and many counts, or a class for expanded clones, and some rows have none.

D gene: -; V gene: TRBV24-1; J gene: TRBJ1-2; clone size: -; CDR3 protein: CATSDPPSAGGGGYTF; CDR3 DNA: TGTGCCACCAGTGACCCCCCCTCGGCAGGAGGAGGCGGCTACACCTTC
D gene: -; V gene: TRBV11-2; J gene: TRBJ1-5; clone size: -; CDR3 protein: CASSPFLRHEVNQPQHF; CDR3 DNA: TGTGCCAGCAGCCCCTTTCTCCGACACGAAGTCAATCAGCCCCAGCATTTT
D gene: TRBD1; V gene: TRBV7-9; J gene: TRBJ2-1; clone size: -; CDR3 protein: CASSSDRGRYNEQFF; CDR3 DNA: TGTGCCAGCAGCTCCGACAGGGGGAGGTACAATGAGCAGTTCTTC
D gene: -; V gene: TRBV18; J gene: TRBJ1-5; clone size: -; CDR3 protein: CASSPAQVNQPQHF; CDR3 DNA: TGTGCCAGCTCACCGGCCCAGGTCAATCAGCCCCAGCATTTT
D gene: -; V gene: TRBV6-5; J gene: TRBJ1-4; clone size: -; CDR3 protein: CASRLTGTTNEKLFF; CDR3 DNA: TGTGCCAGCAGACTAACCGGGACAACTAATGAAAAACTGTTTTTT
D gene: -; V gene: TRBV6-5; J gene: TRBJ1-3; clone size: -; CDR3 protein: CASSSVKGVTIYF; CDR3 DNA: TGTGCCAGCAGTTCCGTCAAGGGGGTCACCATATATTTT
D gene: -; V gene: TRBV5-6; J gene: TRBJ1-5; clone size: -; CDR3 protein: CASSLAMTGALSNQPQHF; CDR3 DNA: TGTGCCAGCAGCTTGGCGATGACTGGGGCTTTAAGCAATCAGCCCCAGCATTTT
D gene: TRBD2; V gene: TRBV28; J gene: TRBJ2-2; clone size: -; CDR3 protein: CASNSGGDAGELFF; CDR3 DNA: TGTGCCAGCAACTCGGGGGGTGATGCCGGGGAGCTGTTTTTT
D gene: -; V gene: TRBV27; J gene: TRBJ1-6; clone size: once; CDR3 protein: CASGQGGNSPLHF; CDR3 DNA: TGTGCCAGCGGCCAGGGTGGGAATTCACCCCTCCACTTT
D gene: TRBD1; V gene: TRBV15; J gene: TRBJ2-7; clone size: -; CDR3 protein: CATSREKGTGLHEQYF; CDR3 DNA: TGTGCCACCAGCAGGGAAAAAGGGACAGGGCTGCACGAGCAGTACTTC
D gene: -; V gene: TRBV7-2; J gene: TRBJ1-5; clone size: -; CDR3 protein: CASSRVPGRGSNQPQHF; CDR3 DNA: TGTGCCAGCAGCCGCGTCCCGGGAAGGGGGAGCAATCAGCCCCAGCATTTT
D gene: TRBD2; V gene: TRBV28; J gene: TRBJ2-4; clone size: once; CDR3 protein: CASSSPGVAGGRGNIQYF; CDR3 DNA: TGTGCCAGCAGTTCTCCGGGAGTAGCGGGGGGGCGCGGAAACATTCAGTACTTC
D gene: -; V gene: TRBV14; J gene: TRBJ1-2; clone size: -; CDR3 protein: CASSQGWSFNYGYTF; CDR3 DNA: TGTGCCAGCAGCCAAGGATGGAGTTTTAACTATGGCTACACCTTC
D gene: -; V gene: TRBV21-1; J gene: TRBJ1-1; clone size: -; CDR3 protein: CASSKAGTNTEAFF; CDR3 DNA: TGTGCCAGCAGCAAAGCGGGCACAAACACTGAAGCTTTCTTT
D gene: -; V gene: TRBV27; J gene: TRBJ1-2; clone size: -; CDR3 protein: CASSSSGGPLYGYTF; CDR3 DNA: -
D gene: -; V gene: TRBV27; J gene: TRBJ1-6; clone size: -; CDR3 protein: CASSLERGVSLHF; CDR3 DNA: TGTGCCAGCAGTTTGGAACGAGGAGTTTCCCTCCACTTT
D gene: -; V gene: TRBV27; J gene: TRBJ2-2; clone size: -; CDR3 protein: CASSLYQVANTGELFF; CDR3 DNA: TGTGCCAGCAGTTTATACCAGGTCGCGAACACCGGGGAGCTGTTTTTT